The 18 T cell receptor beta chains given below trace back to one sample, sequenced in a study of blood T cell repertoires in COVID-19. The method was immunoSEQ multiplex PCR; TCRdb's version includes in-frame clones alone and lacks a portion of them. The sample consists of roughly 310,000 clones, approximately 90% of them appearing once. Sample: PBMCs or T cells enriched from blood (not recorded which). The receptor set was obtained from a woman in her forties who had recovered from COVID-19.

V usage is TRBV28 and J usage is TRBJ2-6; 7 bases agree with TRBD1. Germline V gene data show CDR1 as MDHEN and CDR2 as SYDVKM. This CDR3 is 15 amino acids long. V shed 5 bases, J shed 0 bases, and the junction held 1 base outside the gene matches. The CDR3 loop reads CASSRQGSGANVLTF. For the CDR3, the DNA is TGTGCCAGCAGTAGACAGGGCTCTGGGGCCAACGTCCTGACTTTC.

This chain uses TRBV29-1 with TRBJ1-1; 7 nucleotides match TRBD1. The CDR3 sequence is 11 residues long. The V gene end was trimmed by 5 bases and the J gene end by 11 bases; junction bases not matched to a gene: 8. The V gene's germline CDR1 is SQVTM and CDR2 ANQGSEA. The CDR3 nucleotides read TGCAGCGTTCGGGACAGTCAGGCGGCTTTCTTT. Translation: CSVRDSQAAFF.

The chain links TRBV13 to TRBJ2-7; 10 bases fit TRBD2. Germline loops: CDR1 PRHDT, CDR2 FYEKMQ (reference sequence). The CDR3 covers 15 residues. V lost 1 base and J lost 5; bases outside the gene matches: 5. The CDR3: CASSLASGGANEQYF. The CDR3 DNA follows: TGTGCCAGCAGCTTAGCGAGCGGGGGGGCCAACGAGCAGTACTTC.

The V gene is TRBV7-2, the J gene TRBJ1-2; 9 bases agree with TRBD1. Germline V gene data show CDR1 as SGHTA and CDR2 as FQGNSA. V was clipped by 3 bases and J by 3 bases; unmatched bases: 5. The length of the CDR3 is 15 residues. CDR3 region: CASSFGTGLDYGYTF. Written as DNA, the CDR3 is TGTGCCAGCAGCTTTGGGACAGGGTTGGACTATGGCTACACCTTC.

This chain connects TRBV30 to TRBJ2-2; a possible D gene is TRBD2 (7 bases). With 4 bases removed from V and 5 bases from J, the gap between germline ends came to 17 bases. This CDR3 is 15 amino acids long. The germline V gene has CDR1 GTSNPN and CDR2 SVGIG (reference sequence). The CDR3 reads CAWTLGGAGTGELFF. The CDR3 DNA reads TGTGCCTGGACCCTGGGGGGGGCAGGGACCGGGGAGCTGTTTTTT.

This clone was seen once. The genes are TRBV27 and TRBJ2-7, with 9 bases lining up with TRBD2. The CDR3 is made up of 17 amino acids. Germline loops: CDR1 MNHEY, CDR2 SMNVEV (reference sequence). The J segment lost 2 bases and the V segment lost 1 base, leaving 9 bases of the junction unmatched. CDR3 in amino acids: CASSLLGLAGNTYEQYF. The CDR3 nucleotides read TGTGCCAGCAGTTTATTAGGGCTAGCGGGGAATACCTACGAGCAGTACTTC.

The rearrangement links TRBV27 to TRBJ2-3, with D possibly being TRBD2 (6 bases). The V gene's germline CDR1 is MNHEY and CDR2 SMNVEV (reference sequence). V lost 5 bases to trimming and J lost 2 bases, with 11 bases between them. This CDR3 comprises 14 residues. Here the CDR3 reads CASSPGLLTDTQYF. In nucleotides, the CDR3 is TGTGCCAGCAGTCCTGGACTACTCACAGATACGCAGTATTTT.

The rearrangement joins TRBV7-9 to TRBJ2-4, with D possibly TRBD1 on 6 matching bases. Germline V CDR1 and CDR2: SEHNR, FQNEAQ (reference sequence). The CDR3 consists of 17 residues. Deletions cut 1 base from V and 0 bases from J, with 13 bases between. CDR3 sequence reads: CASSLEEGGRAKNIQYF. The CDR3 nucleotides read TGTGCCAGCAGCTTAGAAGAAGGGGGTAGAGCCAAAAACATTCAGTACTTC.

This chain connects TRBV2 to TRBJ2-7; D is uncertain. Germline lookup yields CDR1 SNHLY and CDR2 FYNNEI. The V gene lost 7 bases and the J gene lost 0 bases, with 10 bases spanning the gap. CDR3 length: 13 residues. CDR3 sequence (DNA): TGTGCCAGCAACCCTCTTAGCTCCTACGAGCAGTACTTC. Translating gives CASNPLSSYEQYF.

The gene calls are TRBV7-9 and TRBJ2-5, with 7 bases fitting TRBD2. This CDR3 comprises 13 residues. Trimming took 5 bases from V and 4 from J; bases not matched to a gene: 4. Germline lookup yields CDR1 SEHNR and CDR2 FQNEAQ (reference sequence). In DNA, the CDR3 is TGTGCCAGCAGCCGCTCGGGGGGAGAGACCCAGTACTTC. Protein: CASSRSGGETQYF.

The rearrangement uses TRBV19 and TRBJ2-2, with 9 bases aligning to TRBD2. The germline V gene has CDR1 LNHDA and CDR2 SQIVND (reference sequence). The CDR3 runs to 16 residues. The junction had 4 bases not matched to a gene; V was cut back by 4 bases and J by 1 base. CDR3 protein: CASSTVAGENTGELFF. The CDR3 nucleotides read TGTGCCAGTAGTACCGTAGCGGGGGAGAACACCGGGGAGCTGTTTTTT.

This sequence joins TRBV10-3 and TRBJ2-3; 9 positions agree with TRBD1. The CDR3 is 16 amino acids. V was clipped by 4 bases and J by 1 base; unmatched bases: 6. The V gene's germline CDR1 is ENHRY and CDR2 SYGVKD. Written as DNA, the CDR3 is TGTGCCATCAGTGCCGGGACAGGGCGGGGCACAGATACGCAGTATTTT. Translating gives CAISAGTGRGTDTQYF.

CDR3 in amino acids: CAAGTGMNTEAFF. In nucleotides, the CDR3 is TGTGCCGCGGGGACGGGGATGAACACTGAAGCTTTCTTT. The genes are TRBV28 and TRBJ1-1, with D tentatively TRBD1 (5 bases). CDR3 length: 13 residues. Germline V gene lookup returns CDR1 MDHEN and CDR2 SYDVKM. V dropped 11 bases and J dropped 0 bases, with 13 bases sitting between them.

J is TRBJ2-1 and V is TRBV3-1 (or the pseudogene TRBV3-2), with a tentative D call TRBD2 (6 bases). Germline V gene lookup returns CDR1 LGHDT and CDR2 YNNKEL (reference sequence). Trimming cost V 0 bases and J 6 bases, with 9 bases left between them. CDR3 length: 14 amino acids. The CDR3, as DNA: TGTGCCAGCAGCCAAGAAGGAGGGACCAATGAGCAGTTCTTC. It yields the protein CASSQEGGTNEQFF.

The CDR3 region has the DNA TGTGCCAGCAGATCGGGACTGTTCTATGGCTACACCTTC. Translated: CASRSGLFYGYTF. The chain couples TRBV3-1 (or the pseudogene TRBV3-2) to TRBJ1-2, with D tentatively TRBD1 (5 bases). CDR3 length: 13 amino acids. The germline V and J ends were trimmed by 6 bases and 4 bases, with 12 bases remaining between them. Germline V CDR1 and CDR2: LGHDT, YNNKEL (reference sequence).

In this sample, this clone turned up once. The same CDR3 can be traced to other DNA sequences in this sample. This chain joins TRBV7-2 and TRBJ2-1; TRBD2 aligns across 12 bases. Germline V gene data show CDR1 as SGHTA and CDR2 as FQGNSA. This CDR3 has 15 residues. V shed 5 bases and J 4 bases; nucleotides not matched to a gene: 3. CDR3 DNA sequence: TGTGCCAGCAGCCGCGGACTAGCGGGGTACAATGAGCAGTTCTTC. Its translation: CASSRGLAGYNEQFF.

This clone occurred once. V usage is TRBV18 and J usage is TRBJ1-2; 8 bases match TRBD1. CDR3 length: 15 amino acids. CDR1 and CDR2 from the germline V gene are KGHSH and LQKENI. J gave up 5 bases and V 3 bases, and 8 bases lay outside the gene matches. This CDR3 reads CASSPMTGVRYGYTF. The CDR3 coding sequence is TGTGCCAGCTCACCGATGACAGGGGTTAGGTATGGCTACACCTTC.

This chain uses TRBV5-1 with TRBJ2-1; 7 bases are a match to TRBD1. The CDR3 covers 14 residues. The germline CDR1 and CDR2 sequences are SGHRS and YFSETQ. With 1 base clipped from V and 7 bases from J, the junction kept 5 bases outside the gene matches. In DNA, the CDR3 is TGCGCCAGCAGCTTGCGGAACAGGGGAAATGAGCAGTTCTTC. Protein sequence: CASSLRNRGNEQFF.